A single sample gave rise to the 24 T cell receptor beta chains below, sequenced in a study of a mutant IDH1 vaccine in newly diagnosed glioma. Measured with immunoSEQ multiplex PCR; TCRdb has only the in-frame clones, and not every one. The table lists 30,000 to 45,000 clones, about 84% of them singletons. Stated time point: week 5, during vaccination. A single vaccine dose contained 300 ug of mutant IDH1 20-mer peptide, and topical imiquimod was used with it. Their specific antigens are unknown. The material was PBMCs, obtained from a glioma patient whose treatment included an IDH1 peptide vaccine. These TCRs come from a man aged 35-49 years with glioma.

The V and J genes are TRBV7-8 and TRBJ2-5; the D is unclear. Per germline, CDR1 SGHVS and CDR2 FQNEAQ. Trimming removed 8 bases from V and 10 bases from J, with 14 bases in between. The CDR3 spans 11 residues. For the CDR3, the DNA is TGTGCCAGCGGGTGGGGAAGGGACCAGTACTTC. This gives the protein CASGWGRDQYF.

The chain joins TRBV5-6 to TRBJ2-2, with TRBD1 matching 9 bases. Per germline, CDR1 SGHDT and CDR2 YYEEEE. Trimming cost V 3 bases and J 4 bases; bases outside gene matches: 7. The CDR3 length is 16 residues. CDR3 DNA sequence: TGTGCCAGCAGCTACTGGACAGGGGCTAGCACCGGGGAGCTGTTTTTT. Its protein is CASSYWTGASTGELFF.

The V gene is TRBV7-9, the J gene TRBJ1-6; the match to TRBD1 covers 7 bases. V shed 5 bases, J shed 10 bases, and the junction held 11 bases outside the gene matches. The CDR3 consists of 15 residues. Germline V lookup: CDR1 SEHNR, CDR2 FQNEAQ (reference sequence). The CDR3 spells CASSPSAGGLSPLHF. The CDR3 DNA sequence: TGTGCCAGCAGCCCTTCGGCAGGGGGTCTGTCACCCCTCCACTTT. The variable domain in full, with the rest retrieved from reference TRBV7-9 and TRBJ1-6, is DTGVSQNPRHKITKRGQNVTFRCDPISEHNRLYWYRQTLGQGPEFLTYFQNEAQLEKSRLLSDRFSAERPKGSFSTLEIQRTEQGDSAMYLCASSPSAGGLSPLHFGNGTRLTVT.

This sequence joins TRBV2 and TRBJ1-2, with D perhaps TRBD1 (5 bases). The CDR3 sequence is 12 residues long. Germline V gene sequence: CDR1 SNHLY, CDR2 FYNNEI. V was shortened by 6 bases and J by 4 bases, with 9 bases between the two germline ends. CDR3 sequence reads: CASRRGGYGYTF. CDR3 nucleotide sequence: TGTGCCAGCAGGAGGGGCGGCTATGGCTACACCTTC.

The V and J genes are TRBV5-6 and TRBJ2-1; D is ambiguous. The CDR3 covers 11 residues. Trimming removed 0 bases from V and 8 bases from J, with 3 bases in between. The germline gives CDR1 SGHDT, CDR2 YYEEEE. As DNA, the CDR3 is TGTGCCAGCAGCTTGGTAGATGAGCAGTTCTTC. Translation gives CASSLVDEQFF.

The rearrangement links TRBV7-9 to TRBJ2-7, with D perhaps TRBD1 or TRBD2 (5 bases each). The germline gives CDR1 SEHNR, CDR2 FQNEAQ (reference sequence). CDR3 length: 12 residues. V lost 0 bases and J lost 7, with 7 bases in between. The CDR3 DNA reads TGTGCCAGCAGCTTAGCGGGGGAAGAGCAGTACTTC. Protein: CASSLAGEEQYF.

This clone came up once. The chain combines TRBV7-6 with TRBJ1-2, with 9 bases aligning to TRBD1. The CDR3 runs 14 residues. The V and J ends lost 4 bases and 4 bases, in that order; junction bases with no gene match: 4. CDR1 and CDR2 (germline): SGHVS, FNYEAQ. The CDR3 DNA reads as TGTGCCAGCAGCTCCAAGACAGGGGGCTATGGCTACACCTTC. Residues: CASSSKTGGYGYTF.

The chain has TRBV6-6 and TRBJ1-2, with TRBD1 as a possible D gene (6 bases). Trimming removed 7 bases from V and 4 bases from J, with 19 bases in between. Germline values: CDR1 MNHNY, CDR2 SVGAGI (reference sequence). The length of the CDR3 is 15 residues. This chain's CDR3 is CASNQRDRGPYGYTF. CDR3 DNA: TGTGCCAGCAACCAACGGGATCGGGGGCCCTATGGCTACACCTTC.

A remark on this clone: A junction boundary mismatches the germline segment, possibly from a read error. The J gene is TRBJ2-5, the V gene TRBV6-1; the D gene could be TRBD1 or TRBD2 (5 bases each). This CDR3 comprises 15 residues. From germline, CDR1 is MNHNS and CDR2 SASEGT. The CDR3 here is CASREGWGPTETQYF. The CDR3 bases are TGTGCCAGCAGAGAAGGGTGGGGACCAACGGAGACCCAGTACTTC.

The genes are TRBV7-3 and TRBJ1-6, with D uncertain. Looked up from germline, CDR1 is SGHTA and CDR2 is FQGTGA. Deletions cut 4 bases from V and 9 bases from J, with 16 bases between. The length of the CDR3 is 15 residues. CDR3 bases: TGTGCCAGCAGCTCAACCCCCCAGTGGGGTTCACCCCTCCACTTT. Amino acids: CASSSTPQWGSPLHF. Based on the CDR3 plus reference TRBV7-3 and TRBJ1-6, the full variable domain is GAGVSQTPSNKVTEKGKYVELRCDPISGHTALYWYRQSLGQGPEFLIYFQGTGAADDSGLPNDRFFAVRPEGSVSTLKIQRTERGDSAVYLCASSSTPQWGSPLHFGNGTRLTVT.

Only one count was recorded for this clone. V and J are TRBV30 and TRBJ2-7; TRBD1 is a possible D gene (6 bases). The CDR3 is 15 amino acids. Trimming stripped 5 bases from V and 0 bases from J, with 17 bases between. CDR1 is GTSNPN, CDR2 SVGIG, per germline (reference sequence). The CDR3 region has the DNA TGTGCCTGGGTCCGAGGGGGTTTCGGCTCCTACGAGCAGTACTTC. Protein: CAWVRGGFGSYEQYF.

This clone was detected a few times. This sequence joins TRBV5-6 and TRBJ1-2, with 8 nucleotides matching TRBD1. The V and J ends lost 4 bases and 3 bases, in that order; junction bases with no gene match: 11. CDR1 is SGHDT, CDR2 YYEEEE, per germline. The CDR3 length is 16 residues. DNA of the CDR3: TGTGCCAGCAGCCTCCCACAGGGGGGTAAGGACTATGGCTACACCTTC. It is translated as CASSLPQGGKDYGYTF. The full variable domain, completed using reference TRBV5-6 and TRBJ1-2, is DAGVTQSPTHLIKTRGQQVTLRCSPKSGHDTVSWYQQALGQGPQFIFQYYEEEERQRGNFPDRFSGHQFPNYSSELNVNALLLGDSALYLCASSLPQGGKDYGYTFGSGTRLTVV.

This clone has just a few counts. The chain is built from TRBV2 and TRBJ1-5; D is possibly TRBD1 (5 bases). Trimming shortened V by 3 bases and J by 2 bases, and 11 bases separated the two germline ends. Germline loops: CDR1 SNHLY, CDR2 FYNNEI. This CDR3 has 15 residues. For the CDR3, the DNA is TGTGCCAGCAGTGAGGACAACACCGGCAATCAGCCCCAGCATTTT. Protein sequence: CASSEDNTGNQPQHF.

This clone was seen more than once but under ten times. The chain recombines TRBV7-9 with TRBJ1-1, with D maybe TRBD1 (6 bases). Germline loops: CDR1 SEHNR, CDR2 FQNEAQ (reference sequence). Trimming took off 5 bases at V and 4 bases at J, with 14 bases between the two ends. The CDR3 runs to 14 residues. CDR3 sequence: CASSGGGGGTEAFF. The CDR3 nucleotides are TGTGCCAGCAGCGGTGGAGGGGGGGGCACTGAAGCTTTCTTT.

This clone was observed a handful of times. J is TRBJ2-7 and V is TRBV18; weak D call: TRBD1 (5 bases). Germline CDR1 is KGHSH and CDR2 is LQKENI. Trimming pared 2 bases from V and 5 bases from J, leaving 10 bases between. The CDR3 is 13 residues long. The CDR3 spells CASSPKGPNEQYF. For the CDR3, the DNA is TGTGCCAGCTCACCAAAGGGGCCCAACGAGCAGTACTTC.

The rearrangement uses TRBV6-1 and TRBJ1-1, with D unclear. From germline, CDR1 is MNHNS and CDR2 SASEGT. The CDR3 loop spans 12 amino acids. V was clipped by 5 bases and J by 8 bases, with 12 bases between them. The CDR3 protein is CASSRTGTEAFF. CDR3 nucleotides: TGTGCCAGCAGTCGGACTGGTACGGAAGCTTTCTTT.

This clone has only a few counts. J is TRBJ1-3 and V is TRBV29-1; no reliable D call. The CDR3 totals 13 residues. Germline V gene data show CDR1 as SQVTM and CDR2 as ANQGSEA. V lost 2 bases to trimming and J lost 1 base, with 6 bases between them. The CDR3 DNA reads as TGCAGCGTTGAACGCGGTTCTGGAAACACCATATATTTT. Residues: CSVERGSGNTIYF.

The table lists this clone with a few counts. This chain joins TRBV20-1 and TRBJ1-2; unclear D gene. V shed 5 bases and J shed 3 bases, with 4 bases lying between them. Per the germline V gene, CDR1 is DFQATT and CDR2 is SNEGSKA (reference sequence). The CDR3 loop spans 10 amino acids. The CDR3 region is CSAGHYGYTF. The CDR3 nucleotides read TGCAGTGCTGGACACTATGGCTACACCTTC.

The chain links TRBV7-3 to TRBJ2-1; 11 positions match TRBD2. Unmatched junction bases numbered 4, after V lost 5 bases and J lost 4 bases. This CDR3 contains 15 residues. CDR1 and CDR2 (germline): SGHTA, FQGTGA. The DNA of the CDR3 is TGTGCCAGCAGCCATGCTAGCGGGGGGTACAATGAGCAGTTCTTC. Its translation: CASSHASGGYNEQFF.

This clone was detected once. The V call is TRBV12-5, the J call TRBJ2-7; D is unresolved. This CDR3 comprises 14 residues. Germline lookup yields CDR1 LGHNT and CDR2 FRNRAP. V was cut by 1 base and J by 6 bases, with 13 bases left in between. CDR3 in amino acids: CASGLGSPRSEQYF. For the CDR3, the DNA is TGTGCTAGTGGTTTGGGTTCCCCTAGGAGCGAGCAGTACTTC.

The chain uses TRBV5-1 and TRBJ1-6; maybe TRBD1 (6 bases). The germline V and J ends were trimmed by 4 bases and 5 bases, with 10 bases remaining between them. Germline-derived CDR1 and CDR2 are SGHRS and YFSETQ. The CDR3 spans 14 residues. CDR3 sequence: CASSAGTNNSPLHF. The CDR3 DNA follows: TGCGCCAGCAGCGCCGGGACAAATAATTCACCCCTCCACTTT.

This chain uses TRBV5-6 with TRBJ2-7, with D perhaps TRBD2 (5 bases). This CDR3 region has 13 residues. CDR1 is SGHDT, CDR2 YYEEEE, per germline. V shed 3 bases and J shed 0 bases, with 7 bases lying between them. The CDR3 loop is CASSSRDSYEQYF. The CDR3 coding sequence is TGTGCCAGCAGCTCGAGGGACTCCTACGAGCAGTACTTC.

Here the CDR3 reads CSASFRETQYF. The DNA of the CDR3 is TGCAGTGCTAGTTTTCGGGAGACCCAGTACTTC. The V gene is TRBV20-1, the J gene TRBJ2-5; D not certain. The CDR3 has 11 amino acids. Germline V gene lookup returns CDR1 DFQATT and CDR2 SNEGSKA (reference sequence). The ends were cut back, 3 bases at V and 5 bases at J, with 7 bases in the middle.

The chain links TRBV6-1 to TRBJ2-3; D possibly uses TRBD1 or TRBD2 (6 bases each). This CDR3 has 14 amino acids. V lost 2 bases and J lost 4, with 10 bases in between. The V gene's germline CDR1 is MNHNS and CDR2 SASEGT. The CDR3: CASSERGRSDTQYF. The CDR3 DNA is TGTGCCAGCAGTGAACGGGGGCGCTCAGATACGCAGTATTTT.